This T cell receptor (beta chain) was identified in a study of CD8 T cells in ankylosing spondylitis. Via MiXCR, TCRdb re-called the 5' RACE reads, giving one row per CDR3 protein. The table records around 23,000 distinct CDR3 sequences, around 17% of them present only once. V lost 6 bases to trimming and J lost 4 bases; unmatched junction nucleotides: 7. This CDR3 spans 13 amino acids. The germline V gene encodes CDR1 SQVTM and CDR2 ANQGSEA. This clonotype was seen more than once but under ten times. This chain connects TRBV29-1 to TRBJ1-1; 8 bases fit TRBD1. Sequenced material: blood. The origin of this receptor is a male donor with ankylosing spondylitis or in good health (not recorded which). The CDR3 loop is CSVGTGLSTEAFF. The CDR3 nucleotides are TGCAGCGTAGGGACAGGCCTTAGCACTGAAGCTTTCTTT.